A selection of T cell receptor beta chains follows, all from one sample in a study of CDR3 diversity in severe acne. TCRdb used MiXCR to reprocess the PCR reads, holding one entry per CDR3 protein. The sample lists 79,000 or so distinct CDR3 sequences; about 53% were seen once. The sequenced sample was blood. These receptors were obtained from a male donor with severe acne vulgaris. Each CDR3 is given with its conserved first and last residue.

V gene: TRBV19
J gene: TRBJ2-2
CDR3 protein: CASSRGSGELFF

V gene: TRBV20-1
J gene: TRBJ1-1
CDR3 protein: CSAWGINPEAFF

V gene: TRBV29-1
J gene: TRBJ2-7
CDR3 protein: CSVGDYEQYF

V gene: TRBV20-1
J gene: TRBJ2-3
CDR3 protein: CSASGRATDTQYF

V gene: TRBV2
J gene: TRBJ2-3
CDR3 protein: CASRFAADTQYF

V gene: TRBV24-1
J gene: TRBJ2-2
CDR3 protein: CATSDPWGLDTGELFF

V gene: TRBV25-1
J gene: TRBJ1-3
CDR3 protein: CASSEWGGEPSGNTIYF

V gene: TRBV11-2
J gene: TRBJ2-3
CDR3 protein: CASSLIRGRNKGGTQYF

V gene: TRBV15
J gene: TRBJ2-7
CDR3 protein: CATSRESPGQSTYEQYF

V gene: TRBV12-3/TRBV12-4
J gene: TRBJ2-2
CDR3 protein: CASIPRQGNTGELFF

V gene: TRBV5-1
J gene: TRBJ1-6
CDR3 protein: CASSNTTRASSPLHF

V gene: TRBV25-1
J gene: TRBJ2-2
CDR3 protein: CASSTDSGESTEARELFF

V gene: TRBV7-6
J gene: TRBJ2-5
CDR3 protein: CASGRQNRGEQYF

V gene: TRBV4-3
J gene: TRBJ2-1
CDR3 protein: CASSQGLAGANNEQFF

V gene: TRBV4-1
J gene: TRBJ1-2
CDR3 protein: CASSQEWTGTYGYTF

V gene: TRBV6-1
J gene: TRBJ1-2
CDR3 protein: CASSEAWDRGHGYTF

V gene: TRBV10-2
J gene: TRBJ2-1
CDR3 protein: CASSESTGGQSYNEQFF

V gene: TRBV29-1
J gene: TRBJ2-7
CDR3 protein: CSVATGGVYEQYF

V gene: TRBV19
J gene: TRBJ1-5
CDR3 protein: CASSKVGGLGLPQHF

V gene: TRBV20-1
J gene: TRBJ2-3
CDR3 protein: CSDSTSGSDTQYF

V gene: TRBV29-1
J gene: TRBJ2-3
CDR3 protein: CSVVGRGTSTDTQYF

V gene: TRBV13
J gene: TRBJ1-4
CDR3 protein: CASSLGPGPNEKLFF

V gene: TRBV5-6
J gene: TRBJ1-2
CDR3 protein: CASPARLPGQPSHGYTF

V gene: TRBV30
J gene: TRBJ2-7
CDR3 protein: CAWSGVSGRENAFREQYF

V gene: TRBV4-3
J gene: TRBJ2-7
CDR3 protein: CASSQGTGGRPFYEQYF

V gene: TRBV11-2
J gene: TRBJ1-4
CDR3 protein: CASSENEKLFF

V gene: TRBV7-2
J gene: TRBJ2-2
CDR3 protein: CASSQGIAGVLTGELFF

V gene: TRBV4-1
J gene: TRBJ2-3
CDR3 protein: CASSLGLVETQYF

V gene: TRBV5-8
J gene: TRBJ2-3
CDR3 protein: CASSLQEKDTQYF

V gene: TRBV24-1
J gene: TRBJ2-1
CDR3 protein: CATSDLKGVSGNEQFF

V gene: TRBV9
J gene: TRBJ1-3
CDR3 protein: CASSAPGHQLSGNTIYF

V gene: TRBV9
J gene: TRBJ1-2
CDR3 protein: CASSGGQAGYTF

V gene: TRBV14
J gene: TRBJ2-1
CDR3 protein: CASSLQGLGTIEQFF

V gene: TRBV10-3
J gene: TRBJ2-3
CDR3 protein: CATRTLASGGATDTQYF

V gene: TRBV5-4
J gene: TRBJ1-1
CDR3 protein: CASSPGQGGVAFF

V gene: TRBV5-1
J gene: TRBJ2-5
CDR3 protein: CASSLEEEETQYF

V gene: TRBV7-9
J gene: TRBJ2-2
CDR3 protein: CASMKTGRGDTGELFF

V gene: TRBV25-1
J gene: TRBJ1-2
CDR3 protein: CASSEQGQGYGYTF

V gene: TRBV5-1
J gene: TRBJ2-1
CDR3 protein: CASSLVGTSVSYNEQFF

V gene: TRBV6-6
J gene: TRBJ1-3
CDR3 protein: CASSGNRAPDSGNTIYF

V gene: TRBV25-1
J gene: TRBJ2-2
CDR3 protein: CARPGRGQNTGELFF